The TCR beta chain described here comes from a study of identical twins. The CDR3 contains 15 residues. The V segment lost 0 bases and the J segment 2 bases; nucleotides outside the gene matches: 2. Germline values: CDR1 SQVTM, CDR2 ANQGSEA. This clonotype was seen only a few times. Template switching added a universal primer site, and cDNA bore unique molecular identifiers. TCRdb independently ran MiXCR on the 5' RACE reads; one entry per CDR3 protein. The sample contains about 1.7 million distinct CDR3 sequences, roughly 35% of which appear only once. The receptor was derived from a newborn girl in good health. This chain links TRBV29-1 with TRBJ2-4; 9 bases are shared with TRBD2. What was sequenced was cord blood. CDR3 bases: TGCAGCGTTGAAGATCTAGCGGGATCCAAAAACATTCAGTACTTC. It codes for CSVEDLAGSKNIQYF.